This T cell receptor (beta chain) was sequenced during a study of cytomegalovirus exposure and HLA in healthy donors. This clone was seen once. PCR primers comprised 60 Vbeta and 13 Jbeta primers. The protocol was immunoSEQ multiplex PCR, while the TCRdb copy is restricted to in-frame clones and leaves out a portion. The sample contains approximately 150,000 clones, more than 60% of which appear only once. The origin of this receptor is a human donor in good health. Sequencing was performed on PBMCs.

CDR3 coding DNA: TGCGCCAGCAGCCAAGACAGGGACAGGGAGTCCGGTCAGCCCCAGCATTTT. Translation: CASSQDRDRESGQPQHF. The chain employs TRBV4-1 and TRBJ1-5; 9 nucleotides agree with TRBD1. CDR1 and CDR2 (germline): MGHRA, YSYEKL. This CDR3 contains 17 residues. J was trimmed by 6 bases and V by 0 bases; bases with no gene match: 9.